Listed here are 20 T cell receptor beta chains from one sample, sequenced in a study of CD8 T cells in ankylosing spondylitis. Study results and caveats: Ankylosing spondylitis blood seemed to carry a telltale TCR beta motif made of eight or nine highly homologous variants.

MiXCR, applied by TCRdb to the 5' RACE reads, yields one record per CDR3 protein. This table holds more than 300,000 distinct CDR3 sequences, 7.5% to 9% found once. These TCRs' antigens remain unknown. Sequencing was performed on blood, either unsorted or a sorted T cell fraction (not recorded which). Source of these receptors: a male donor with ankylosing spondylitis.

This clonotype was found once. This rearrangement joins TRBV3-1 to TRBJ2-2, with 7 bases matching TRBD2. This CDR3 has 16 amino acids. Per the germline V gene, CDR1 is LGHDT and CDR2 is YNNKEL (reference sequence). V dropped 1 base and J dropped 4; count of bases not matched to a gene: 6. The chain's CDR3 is CASSQATSFGTGELFF. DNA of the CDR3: TGTGCCAGCAGCCAAGCGACTAGCTTCGGCACCGGGGAGCTGTTTTTT. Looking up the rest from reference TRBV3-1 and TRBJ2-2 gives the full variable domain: DTAVSQTPKYLVTQMGNDKSIKCEQNLGHDTMYWYKQDSKKFLKIMFSYNNKELIINETVPNRFSPKSPDKAHLNLHINSLELGDSAVYFCASSQATSFGTGELFFGEGSRLTVL.

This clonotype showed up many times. The CDR3 DNA is TGTGCCAGCAGCTCCCGACTAGCGGGAGTATATGAGCAGTTCTTC. The encoded protein is CASSSRLAGVYEQFF. The chain combines TRBV7-6 with TRBJ2-1, with 12 bases identical to TRBD2. J lost 8 bases, V lost 4 bases, and 6 bases had no gene match. The CDR3 is made up of 15 amino acids. In germline, CDR1 is SGHVS, CDR2 FNYEAQ.

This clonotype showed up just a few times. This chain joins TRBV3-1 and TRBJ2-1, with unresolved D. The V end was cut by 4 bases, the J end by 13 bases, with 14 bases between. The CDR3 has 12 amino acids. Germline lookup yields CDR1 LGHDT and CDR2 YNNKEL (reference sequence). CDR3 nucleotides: TGTGCCAGCAGCCGAACCAGTAGCCGTCAGTTCTTC. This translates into CASSRTSSRQFF.

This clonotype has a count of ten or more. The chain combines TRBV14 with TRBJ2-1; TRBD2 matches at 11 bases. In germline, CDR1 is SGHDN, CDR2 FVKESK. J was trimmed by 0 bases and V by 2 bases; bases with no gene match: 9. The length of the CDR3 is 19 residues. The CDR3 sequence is CASSQLGLAVSSSYNEQFF. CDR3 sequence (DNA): TGTGCCAGCAGCCAACTGGGACTAGCGGTTTCGAGCTCCTACAATGAGCAGTTCTTC.

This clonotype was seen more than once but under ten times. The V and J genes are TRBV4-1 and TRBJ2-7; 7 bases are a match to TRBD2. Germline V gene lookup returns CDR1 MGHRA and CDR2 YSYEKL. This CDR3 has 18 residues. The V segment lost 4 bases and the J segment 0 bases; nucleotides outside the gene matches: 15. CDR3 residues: CASSPIGRTSASSYEQYF. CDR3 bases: TGCGCCAGCAGCCCCATTGGCCGCACTAGCGCGAGCTCCTACGAGCAGTACTTC.

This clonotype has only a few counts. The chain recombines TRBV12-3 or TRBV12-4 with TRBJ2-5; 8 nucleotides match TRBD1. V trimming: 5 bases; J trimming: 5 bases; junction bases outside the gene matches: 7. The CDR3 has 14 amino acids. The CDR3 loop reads CASSPGQEGETQYF. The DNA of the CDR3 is TGTGCCAGCAGTCCGGGACAGGAGGGTGAGACCCAGTACTTC.

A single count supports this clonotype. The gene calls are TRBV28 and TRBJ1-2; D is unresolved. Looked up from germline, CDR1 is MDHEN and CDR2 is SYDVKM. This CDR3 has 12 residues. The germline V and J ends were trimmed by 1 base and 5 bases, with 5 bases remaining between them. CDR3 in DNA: TGTGCCAGCAGTTTATATCGGTATGGCTACACCTTC. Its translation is CASSLYRYGYTF.

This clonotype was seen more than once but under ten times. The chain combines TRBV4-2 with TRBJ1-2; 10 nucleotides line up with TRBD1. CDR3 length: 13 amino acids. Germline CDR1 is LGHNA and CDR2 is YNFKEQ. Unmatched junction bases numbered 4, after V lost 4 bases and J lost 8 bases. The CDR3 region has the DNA TGTGCCAGCAGCCCTGACAGGGGGCTAGGCTACACCTTC. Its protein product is CASSPDRGLGYTF.

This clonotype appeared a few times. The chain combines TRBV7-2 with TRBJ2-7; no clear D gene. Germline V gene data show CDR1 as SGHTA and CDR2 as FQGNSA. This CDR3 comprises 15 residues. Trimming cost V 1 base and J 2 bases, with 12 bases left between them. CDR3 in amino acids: CASSLDAVGPYEQYF. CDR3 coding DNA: TGTGCCAGCAGCTTAGACGCGGTAGGCCCCTACGAGCAGTACTTC.

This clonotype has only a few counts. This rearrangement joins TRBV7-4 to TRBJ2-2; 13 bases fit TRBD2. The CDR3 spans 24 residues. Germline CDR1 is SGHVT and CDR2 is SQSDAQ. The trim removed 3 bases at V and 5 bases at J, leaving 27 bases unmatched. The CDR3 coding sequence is TGTGCCAGCAGCTTCCCACAATCCCCGGGACGCTCAAACCCGGGACTAGCGGGAACCGGGGAGCTGTTTTTT. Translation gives CASSFPQSPGRSNPGLAGTGELFF.

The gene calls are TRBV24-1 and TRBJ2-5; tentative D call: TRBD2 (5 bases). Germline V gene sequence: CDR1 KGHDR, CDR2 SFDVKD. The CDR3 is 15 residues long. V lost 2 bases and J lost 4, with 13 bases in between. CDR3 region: CATSDSPDSRETQYF. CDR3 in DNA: TGTGCCACCAGTGATTCCCCGGACTCAAGAGAGACCCAGTACTTC.

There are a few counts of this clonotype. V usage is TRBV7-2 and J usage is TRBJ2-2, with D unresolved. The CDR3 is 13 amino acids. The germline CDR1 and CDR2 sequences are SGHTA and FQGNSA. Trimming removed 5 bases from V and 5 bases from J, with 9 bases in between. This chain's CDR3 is CASSPNWTGELFF. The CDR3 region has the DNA TGTGCCAGCAGCCCAAATTGGACCGGGGAGCTGTTTTTT.

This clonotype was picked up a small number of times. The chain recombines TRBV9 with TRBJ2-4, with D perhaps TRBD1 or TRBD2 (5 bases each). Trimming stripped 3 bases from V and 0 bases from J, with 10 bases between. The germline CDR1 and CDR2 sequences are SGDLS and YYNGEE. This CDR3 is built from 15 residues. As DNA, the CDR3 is TGTGCCAGCAGCGGGGGGAACATAGCCAAAAACATTCAGTACTTC. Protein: CASSGGNIAKNIQYF. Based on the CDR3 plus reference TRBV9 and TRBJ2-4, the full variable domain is DSGVTQTPKHLITATGQRVTLRCSPRSGDLSVYWYQQSLDQGLQFLIQYYNGEERAKGNILERFSAQQFPDLHSELNLSSLELGDSALYFCASSGGNIAKNIQYFGAGTRLSVL.

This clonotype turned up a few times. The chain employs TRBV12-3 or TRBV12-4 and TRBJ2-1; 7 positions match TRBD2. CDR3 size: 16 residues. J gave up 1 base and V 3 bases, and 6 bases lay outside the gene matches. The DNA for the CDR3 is TGTGCCAGCAGTTTCCGCCGGGAGGCGTCCTACAATGAGCAGTTCTTC. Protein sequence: CASSFRREASYNEQFF.

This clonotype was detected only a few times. CDR3 sequence: CASSAPWQSANEQFF. Here the CDR3 DNA reads TGTGCCAGCAGTGCTCCCTGGCAGTCCGCCAATGAGCAGTTCTTC. This chain uses TRBV7-9 with TRBJ2-1; no firm D call. The CDR3 contains 15 residues. Germline V gene sequence: CDR1 SEHNR, CDR2 FQNEAQ (reference sequence). Trimming left V 6 bases short and J 6 bases short, with 18 bases between.

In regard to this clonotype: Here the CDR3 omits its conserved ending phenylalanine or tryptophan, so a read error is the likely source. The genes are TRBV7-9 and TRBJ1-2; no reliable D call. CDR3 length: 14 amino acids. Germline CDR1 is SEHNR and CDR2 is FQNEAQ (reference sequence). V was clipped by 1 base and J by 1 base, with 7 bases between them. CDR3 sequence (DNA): TGTGCCAGCAGCTTAGACAGCCTTAACTATGGCTACACCTTA. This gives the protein CASSLDSLNYGYTL.

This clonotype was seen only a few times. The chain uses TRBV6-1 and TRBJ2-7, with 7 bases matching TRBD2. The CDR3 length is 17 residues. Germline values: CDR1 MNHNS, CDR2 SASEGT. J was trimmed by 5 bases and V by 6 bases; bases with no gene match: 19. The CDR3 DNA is TGTGCCAGCAGCCGAGCCAGGTCTCGCGGGAGTGTCAACGAGCAGTACTTC. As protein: CASSRARSRGSVNEQYF.

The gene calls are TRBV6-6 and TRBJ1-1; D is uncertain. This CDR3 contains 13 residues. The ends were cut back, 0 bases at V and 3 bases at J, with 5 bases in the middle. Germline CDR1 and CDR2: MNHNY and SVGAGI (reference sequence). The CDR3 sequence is CASSYSQDTEAFF. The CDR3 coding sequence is TGTGCCAGCAGTTACTCGCAGGACACTGAAGCTTTCTTT.

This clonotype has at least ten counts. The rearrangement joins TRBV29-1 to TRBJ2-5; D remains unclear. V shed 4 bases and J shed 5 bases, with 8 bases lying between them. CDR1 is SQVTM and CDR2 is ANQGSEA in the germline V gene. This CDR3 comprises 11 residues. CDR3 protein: CSVVPSETQYF. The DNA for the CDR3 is TGCAGCGTTGTGCCCAGCGAGACCCAGTACTTC. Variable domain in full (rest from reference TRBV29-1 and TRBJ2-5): SAVISQKPSRDICQRGTSLTIQCQVDSQVTMMFWYRQQPGQSLTLIATANQGSEATYESGFVIDKFPISRPNLTFSTLTVSNMSPEDSSIYLCSVVPSETQYFGPGTRLLVL.

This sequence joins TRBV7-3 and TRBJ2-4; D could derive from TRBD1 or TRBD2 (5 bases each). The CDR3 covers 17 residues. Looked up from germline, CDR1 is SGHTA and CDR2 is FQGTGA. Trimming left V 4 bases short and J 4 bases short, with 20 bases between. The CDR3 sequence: CASSSGPSGTGKNIQYF. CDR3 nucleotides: TGTGCCAGCAGCTCCGGGCCAAGTGGGACCGGGAAAAACATTCAGTACTTC.